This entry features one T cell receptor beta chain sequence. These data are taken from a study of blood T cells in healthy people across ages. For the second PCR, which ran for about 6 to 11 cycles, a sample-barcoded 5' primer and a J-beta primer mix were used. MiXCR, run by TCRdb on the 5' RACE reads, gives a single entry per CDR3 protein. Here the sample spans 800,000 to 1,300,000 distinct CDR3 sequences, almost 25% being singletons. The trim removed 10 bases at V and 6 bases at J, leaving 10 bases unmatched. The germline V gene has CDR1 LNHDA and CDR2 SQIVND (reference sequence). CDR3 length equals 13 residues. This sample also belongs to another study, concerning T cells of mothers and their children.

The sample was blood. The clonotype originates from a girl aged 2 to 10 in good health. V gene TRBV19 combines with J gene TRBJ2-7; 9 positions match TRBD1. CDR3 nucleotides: TGTGCCATCCAGGACAGGGGAAGCGGCGAGCAGTACTTC. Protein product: CAIQDRGSGEQYF.